The 2 T cell receptor beta chains below were found in one sample sequenced in a study of early T cells in non-severe SARS-CoV-2 infection. TCRdb passed the 5' RACE reads through MiXCR, listing each CDR3 protein once. This table holds under 85,000 distinct CDR3 sequences, about 5% found once. The sequences come from whole blood, collected at baseline. These receptors originate from an adult who was a healthcare worker with PCR-confirmed SARS-CoV-2 infection or an uninfected control (not recorded which).

The chain combines TRBV28 with TRBJ2-1; 11 bases align to TRBD1. This CDR3 comprises 16 residues. CDR1 is MDHEN and CDR2 is SYDVKM in the germline V gene. Trimming cost V 4 bases and J 6 bases; bases outside gene matches: 8. The CDR3 coding sequence is TGTGCCAGCAGTTATCCGTCAGGGACAGGGGGCAATGAGCAGTTCTTC. It codes for CASSYPSGTGGNEQFF.

The rearrangement uses TRBV12-3 or TRBV12-4 and TRBJ2-1; D might be TRBD1 (6 bases). The length of the CDR3 is 13 residues. Trimming took off 4 bases at V and 8 bases at J, with 12 bases between the two ends. CDR3 residues: CASSSLRGDEQFF. CDR3 nucleotide sequence: TGTGCCAGCAGTTCCCTCAGGGGCGATGAGCAGTTCTTC.